One sample yielded the 11 T cell receptor beta chains listed below, sequenced in a study of identical twins. TCRdb re-derived calls from the 5' RACE reads in MiXCR, one entry per CDR3 protein. The repertoire has just over 450,000 distinct CDR3 sequences, 14% of them found once; the top ten carry 0.4% to 0.55%. The sample was also reused in another study, on yellow fever vaccine responses in identical twins.

Sequenced: CD4+ T cells sorted from blood. All receptors derive from a woman aged 18-29 years in good health.

This clonotype was detected many times. V gene TRBV7-9 combines with J gene TRBJ2-2; 11 bases line up with TRBD2. Germline CDR1 SEHNR, CDR2 FQNEAQ (reference sequence). This CDR3 comprises 17 residues. Unmatched junction bases numbered 6, after V lost 6 bases and J lost 0 bases. CDR3 region: CASRPSGRPTNTGELFF. DNA of the CDR3: TGTGCCAGCAGACCTAGCGGGAGGCCCACGAACACCGGGGAGCTGTTTTTT. Based on the CDR3 plus reference TRBV7-9 and TRBJ2-2, the full variable domain is DTGVSQNPRHKITKRGQNVTFRCDPISEHNRLYWYRQTLGQGPEFLTYFQNEAQLEKSRLLSDRFSAERPKGSFSTLEIQRTEQGDSAMYLCASRPSGRPTNTGELFFGEGSRLTVL.

This clonotype was seen a few times. The chain links TRBV10-3 to TRBJ2-5; D uncertain. The V gene lost 2 bases and the J gene lost 2 bases, with 12 bases spanning the gap. The CDR3 runs to 15 residues. Germline lookup yields CDR1 ENHRY and CDR2 SYGVKD. Written as DNA, the CDR3 is TGTGCCATCAGTGAGGTAAAACTACCACAAGAGACCCAGTACTTC. Its translation is CAISEVKLPQETQYF.

This clonotype turned up a few times. The chain has TRBV20-1 and TRBJ2-7, with 8 bases identical to TRBD1. The trim removed 3 bases at V and 2 bases at J, leaving 9 bases unmatched. The length of the CDR3 is 15 residues. Germline loops: CDR1 DFQATT, CDR2 SNEGSKA (reference sequence). CDR3 DNA: TGCAGTGCTAGTGGGATGACAGGGGTGGCCTACGAGCAGTACTTC. Translating it yields CSASGMTGVAYEQYF.

This clonotype was seen a handful of times. V usage is TRBV9 and J usage is TRBJ1-5; D unclear. The V end was cut by 0 bases, the J end by 2 bases, with 6 bases between. The germline gives CDR1 SGDLS, CDR2 YYNGEE. The CDR3 is made up of 14 amino acids. The CDR3 DNA sequence: TGTGCCAGCAGCGTAGACTCTCGCAATCAGCCCCAGCATTTT. Translated, it gives CASSVDSRNQPQHF.

This chain uses TRBV5-6 with TRBJ2-6; 7 bases align to TRBD1. J gave up 0 bases and V 4 bases, and 7 bases lay outside the gene matches. Germline V lookup: CDR1 SGHDT, CDR2 YYEEEE. The CDR3 has 17 amino acids. CDR3 loop: CASSRKDRPSGANVLTF. The CDR3 nucleotides read TGTGCCAGCAGCCGGAAGGACAGGCCCTCTGGGGCCAACGTCCTGACTTTC.

The CDR3 protein is CSAPGGGETEAFF. In DNA form, the CDR3 reads TGCAGTGCTCCGGGAGGGGGAGAGACTGAAGCTTTCTTT. This chain connects TRBV20-1 to TRBJ1-1; D is possibly TRBD1 (6 bases). This CDR3 contains 13 residues. V gave up 5 bases and J gave up 5 bases, with 15 bases separating them. Germline values: CDR1 DFQATT, CDR2 SNEGSKA (reference sequence).

There are many counts of this clonotype. V usage is TRBV12-3 or TRBV12-4 and J usage is TRBJ2-3; 11 nucleotides align to TRBD2. This CDR3 has 14 amino acids. With 6 bases clipped from V and 4 bases from J, the junction kept 3 bases outside the gene matches. This chain's CDR3 is CASRVAGGPDTQYF. DNA for the CDR3: TGTGCCAGCAGGGTAGCGGGAGGGCCAGATACGCAGTATTTT.

The chain uses TRBV20-1 and TRBJ2-1; the D gene is possibly TRBD1 (6 bases). The CDR3 totals 16 residues. Germline values: CDR1 DFQATT, CDR2 SNEGSKA (reference sequence). V lost 2 bases to trimming and J lost 5 bases, with 19 bases between them. CDR3 protein: CSARSVRGWVHNEQFF. The CDR3 DNA sequence: TGCAGTGCTAGATCGGTTAGGGGGTGGGTGCACAATGAGCAGTTCTTC.

The chain carries TRBV20-1 and TRBJ2-1, with 10 bases fitting TRBD1. V lost 3 bases, J lost 8 bases, and 10 bases stayed unmatched. The CDR3 spans 15 residues. Germline CDR1 is DFQATT and CDR2 is SNEGSKA (reference sequence). CDR3 protein: CSASPAGTGVDEQFF. The CDR3 DNA sequence: TGCAGTGCTAGTCCCGCAGGGACAGGGGTAGATGAGCAGTTCTTC.

J is TRBJ2-1 and V is TRBV20-1; maybe TRBD2 (5 bases). V was shortened by 0 bases and J by 7 bases, with 16 bases between the two germline ends. This CDR3 has 15 amino acids. Germline CDR1 and CDR2: DFQATT and SNEGSKA (reference sequence). As DNA, the CDR3 is TGCAGTGCTAGAGATCCTACGGGGAGTAGGAATGAGCAGTTCTTC. It translates to CSARDPTGSRNEQFF.

This clonotype appeared a few times. J is TRBJ1-1 and V is TRBV3-1; a possible D gene is TRBD1 (5 bases). This CDR3 has 14 residues. Per the germline V gene, CDR1 is LGHDT and CDR2 is YNNKEL (reference sequence). Trimming shortened V by 5 bases and J by 4 bases, and 14 bases separated the two germline ends. The CDR3 DNA follows: TGTGCCAGCAGCGTACAGGTATCGAGCACTGAAGCTTTCTTT. Its translation: CASSVQVSSTEAFF. The full variable domain, rest sourced from reference TRBV3-1 and TRBJ1-1, is DTAVSQTPKYLVTQMGNDKSIKCEQNLGHDTMYWYKQDSKKFLKIMFSYNNKELIINETVPNRFSPKSPDKAHLNLHINSLELGDSAVYFCASSVQVSSTEAFFGQGTRLTVV.